This T cell receptor beta chain was profiled in a study of T-cell memory formation after mild COVID-19. Overall study results and limits: Pre-infection memory held some responding clones, suggesting pre-existing cross-reactive T cells responded.

With constant-segment primers, 5'RACE yielded cDNA libraries of TCR alpha and TCR beta that carried sample barcodes and UMIs. Each CDR3 protein is one row after TCRdb ran MiXCR on the 5' RACE reads. The sample carries around 200,000 distinct CDR3 sequences, 25% to 35% recorded once. The CDR3 spans 15 residues. The germline V gene encodes CDR1 SGHTA and CDR2 FQGNSA. V dropped 6 bases and J dropped 6; count of bases not matched to a gene: 7. Remarks on this clonotype: The antigen is unknown.

The rearrangement uses TRBV7-2 and TRBJ2-3, with TRBD2 identical over 12 bases. Sequenced material: PBMCs or a T cell subset sorted from them (not recorded which). The receptor's source is an adult woman who had mild COVID-19 (a few samples of this study predate the infection). Cell type and time point are not known. The CDR3 spells CASSSRLAGVDTQYF. The DNA for the CDR3 is TGTGCCAGCAGTTCCAGACTAGCGGGAGTGGATACGCAGTATTTT.